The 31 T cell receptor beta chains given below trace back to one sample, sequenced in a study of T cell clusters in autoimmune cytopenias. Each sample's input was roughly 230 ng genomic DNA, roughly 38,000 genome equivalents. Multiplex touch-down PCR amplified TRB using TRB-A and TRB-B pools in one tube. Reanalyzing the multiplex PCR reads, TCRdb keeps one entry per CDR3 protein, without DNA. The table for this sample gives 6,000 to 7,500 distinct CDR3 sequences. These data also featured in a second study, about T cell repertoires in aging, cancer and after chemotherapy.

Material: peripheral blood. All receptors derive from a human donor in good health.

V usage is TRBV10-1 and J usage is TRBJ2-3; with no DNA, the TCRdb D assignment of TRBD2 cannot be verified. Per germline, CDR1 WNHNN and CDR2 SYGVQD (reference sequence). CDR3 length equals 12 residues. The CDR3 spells CASTEGIDTQYF.

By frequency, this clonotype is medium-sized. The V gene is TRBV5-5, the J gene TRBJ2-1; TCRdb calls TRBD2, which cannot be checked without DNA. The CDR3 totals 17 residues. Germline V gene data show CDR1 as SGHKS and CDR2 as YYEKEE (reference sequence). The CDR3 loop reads CASSPTGLGLGSSEQFF.

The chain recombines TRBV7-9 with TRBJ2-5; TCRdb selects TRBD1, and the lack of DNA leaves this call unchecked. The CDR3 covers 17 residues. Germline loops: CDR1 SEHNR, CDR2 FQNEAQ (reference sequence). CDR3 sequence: CASSIGLGARMEETQYF.

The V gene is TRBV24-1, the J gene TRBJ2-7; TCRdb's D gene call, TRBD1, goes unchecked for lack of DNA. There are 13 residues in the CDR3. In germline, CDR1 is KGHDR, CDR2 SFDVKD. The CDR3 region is CATSKGGPYEQYF.

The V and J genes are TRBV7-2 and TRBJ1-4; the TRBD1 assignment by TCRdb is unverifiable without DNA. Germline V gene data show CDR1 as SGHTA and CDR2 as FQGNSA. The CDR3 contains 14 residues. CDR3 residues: CASSEQGAREKLFF. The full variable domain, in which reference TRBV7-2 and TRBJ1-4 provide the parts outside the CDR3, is GAGVSQSPSNKVTEKGKDVELRCDPISGHTALYWYRQSLGQGLEFLIYFQGNSAPDKSGLPSDRFSAERTGGSVSTLTIQRTQQEDSAVYLCASSEQGAREKLFFGSGTQLSVL.

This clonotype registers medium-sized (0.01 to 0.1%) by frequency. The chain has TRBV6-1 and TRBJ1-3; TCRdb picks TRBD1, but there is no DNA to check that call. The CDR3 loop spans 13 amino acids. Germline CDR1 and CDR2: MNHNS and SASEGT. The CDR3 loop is CASSAGGGNTIYF.

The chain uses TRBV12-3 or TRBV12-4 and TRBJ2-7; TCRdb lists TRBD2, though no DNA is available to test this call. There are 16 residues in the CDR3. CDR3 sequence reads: CASSFSGGKVYSEQYF.

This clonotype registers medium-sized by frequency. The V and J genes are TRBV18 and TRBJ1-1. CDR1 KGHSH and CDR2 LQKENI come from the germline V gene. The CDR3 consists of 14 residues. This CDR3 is CASSPKTGNTEAFF.

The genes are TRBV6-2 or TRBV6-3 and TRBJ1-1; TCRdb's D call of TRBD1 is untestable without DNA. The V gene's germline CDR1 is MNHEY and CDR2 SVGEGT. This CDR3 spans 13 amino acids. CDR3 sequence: CASSGTGLTEAFF.

The CDR3 sequence: CASSFRPRWGTGSAPALNYEQYF. This chain joins TRBV12-3 or TRBV12-4 and TRBJ2-7; the TCRdb D gene call, TRBD1, has no DNA to confirm it. CDR3 size: 23 residues.

The CDR3 sequence: CASSLPGTFQEQYF. This chain links TRBV7-2 with TRBJ2-7; TCRdb names TRBD2, which stays unverified in the absence of DNA. Germline CDR1 reads SGHTA; CDR2 reads FQGNSA. The length of the CDR3 is 14 residues.

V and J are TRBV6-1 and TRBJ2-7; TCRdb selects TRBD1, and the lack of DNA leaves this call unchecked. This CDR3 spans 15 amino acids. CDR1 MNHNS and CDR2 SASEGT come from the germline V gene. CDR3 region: CASSVSGVSPPEQYF.

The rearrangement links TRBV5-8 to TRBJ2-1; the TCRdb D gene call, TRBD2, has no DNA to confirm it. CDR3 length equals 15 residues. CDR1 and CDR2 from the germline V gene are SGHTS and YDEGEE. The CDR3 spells CASSLGTGGPFEQFF.

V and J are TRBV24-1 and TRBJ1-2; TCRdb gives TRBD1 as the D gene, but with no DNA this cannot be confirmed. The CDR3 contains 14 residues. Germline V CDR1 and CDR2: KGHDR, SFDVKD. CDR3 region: CATESTGEDYGYTF.

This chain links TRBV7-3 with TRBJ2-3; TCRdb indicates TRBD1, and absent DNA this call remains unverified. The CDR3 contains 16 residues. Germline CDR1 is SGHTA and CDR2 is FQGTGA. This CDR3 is CASSLIVGGSSDTQYF. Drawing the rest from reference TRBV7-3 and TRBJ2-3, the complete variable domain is GAGVSQTPSNKVTEKGKYVELRCDPISGHTALYWYRQSLGQGPEFLIYFQGTGAADDSGLPNDRFFAVRPEGSVSTLKIQRTERGDSAVYLCASSLIVGGSSDTQYFGPGTRLTVL.

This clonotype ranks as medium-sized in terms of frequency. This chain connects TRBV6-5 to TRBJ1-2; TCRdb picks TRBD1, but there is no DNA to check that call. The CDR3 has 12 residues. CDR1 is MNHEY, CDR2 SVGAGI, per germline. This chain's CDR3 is CASSGTGYGYTF.

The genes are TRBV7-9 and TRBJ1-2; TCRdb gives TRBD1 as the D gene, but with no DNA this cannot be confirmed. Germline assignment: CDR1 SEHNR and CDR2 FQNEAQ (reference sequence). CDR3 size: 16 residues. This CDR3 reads CASSPTTGELGYGYTF. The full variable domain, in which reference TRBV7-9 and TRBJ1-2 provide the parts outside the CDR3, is DTGVSQNPRHKITKRGQNVTFRCDPISEHNRLYWYRQTLGQGPEFLTYFQNEAQLEKSRLLSDRFSAERPKGSFSTLEIQRTEQGDSAMYLCASSPTTGELGYGYTFGSGTRLTVV.

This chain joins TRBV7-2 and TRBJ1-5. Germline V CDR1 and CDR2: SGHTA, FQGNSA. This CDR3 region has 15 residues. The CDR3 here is CASSTLQNSNQPQHF.

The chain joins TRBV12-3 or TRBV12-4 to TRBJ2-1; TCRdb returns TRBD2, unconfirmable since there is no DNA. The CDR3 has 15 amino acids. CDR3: CASSFRLAGGNEQFF.

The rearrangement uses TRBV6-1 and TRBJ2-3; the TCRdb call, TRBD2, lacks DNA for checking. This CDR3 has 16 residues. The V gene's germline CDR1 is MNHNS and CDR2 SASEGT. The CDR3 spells CASSLLAGGNTDTQYF.

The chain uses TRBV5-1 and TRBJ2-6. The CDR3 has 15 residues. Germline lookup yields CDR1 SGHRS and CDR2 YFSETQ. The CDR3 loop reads CASSLDGSGANVLTF.

The CDR3: CASSQDSGTGVGQYF. This chain connects TRBV4-2 to TRBJ2-7; TCRdb's D gene call, TRBD1, goes unchecked for lack of DNA. Per germline, CDR1 LGHNA and CDR2 YNFKEQ. This CDR3 has 15 amino acids.

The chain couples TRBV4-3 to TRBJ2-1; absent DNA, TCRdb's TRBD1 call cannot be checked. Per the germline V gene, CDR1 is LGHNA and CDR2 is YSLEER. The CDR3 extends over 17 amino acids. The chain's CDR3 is CASSQEVARGGNNEQFF.

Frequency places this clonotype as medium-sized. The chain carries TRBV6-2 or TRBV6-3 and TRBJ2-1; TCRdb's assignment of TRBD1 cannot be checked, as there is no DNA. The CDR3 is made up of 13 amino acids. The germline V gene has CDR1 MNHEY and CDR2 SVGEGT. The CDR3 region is CAGGGQSYNEQFF.

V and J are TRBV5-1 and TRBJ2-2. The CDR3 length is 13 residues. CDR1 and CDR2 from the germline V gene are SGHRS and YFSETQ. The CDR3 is CASRREMIGELFF.

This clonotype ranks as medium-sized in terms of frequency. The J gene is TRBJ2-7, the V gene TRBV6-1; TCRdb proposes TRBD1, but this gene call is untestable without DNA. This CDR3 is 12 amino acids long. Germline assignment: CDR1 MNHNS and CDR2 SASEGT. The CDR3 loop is CASRKDSYEQYF.

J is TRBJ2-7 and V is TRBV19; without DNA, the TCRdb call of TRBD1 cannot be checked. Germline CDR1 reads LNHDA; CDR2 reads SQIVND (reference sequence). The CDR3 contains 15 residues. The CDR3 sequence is CASSITGEIGFEQYF.

CDR3 residues: CASSHKRSEKLFF. This sequence joins TRBV4-3 and TRBJ1-4. Germline loops: CDR1 LGHNA, CDR2 YSLEER. The CDR3 has 13 amino acids.

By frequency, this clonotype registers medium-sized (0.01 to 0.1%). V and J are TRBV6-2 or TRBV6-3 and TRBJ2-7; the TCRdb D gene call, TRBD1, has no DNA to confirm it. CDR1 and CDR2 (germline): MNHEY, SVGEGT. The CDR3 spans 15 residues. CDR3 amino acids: CASRYGQGPMYEQYF.

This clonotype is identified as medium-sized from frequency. CDR3: CASSTRLAGDHSYEQYF. The V gene is TRBV27, the J gene TRBJ2-7; there is no DNA to check the TCRdb D call of TRBD2. Germline V gene sequence: CDR1 MNHEY, CDR2 SMNVEV (reference sequence). The CDR3 has 17 residues.

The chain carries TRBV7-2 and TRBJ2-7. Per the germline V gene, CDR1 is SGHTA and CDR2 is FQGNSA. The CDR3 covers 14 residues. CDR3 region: CASSPRPRSYEQYF.